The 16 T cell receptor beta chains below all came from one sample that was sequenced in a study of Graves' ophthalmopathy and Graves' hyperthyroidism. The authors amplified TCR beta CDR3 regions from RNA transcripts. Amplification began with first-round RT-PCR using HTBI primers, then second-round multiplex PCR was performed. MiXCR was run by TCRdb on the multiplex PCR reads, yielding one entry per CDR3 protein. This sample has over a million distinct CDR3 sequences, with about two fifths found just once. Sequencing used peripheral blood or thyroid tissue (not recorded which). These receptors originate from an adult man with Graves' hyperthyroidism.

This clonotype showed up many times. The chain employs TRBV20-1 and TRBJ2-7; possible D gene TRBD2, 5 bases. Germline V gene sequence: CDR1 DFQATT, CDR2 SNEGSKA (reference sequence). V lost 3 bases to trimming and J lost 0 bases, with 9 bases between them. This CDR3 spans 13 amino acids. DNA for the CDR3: TGCAGTGCTAGCCCTAGCAGCTCCTACGAGCAGTACTTC. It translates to CSASPSSSYEQYF.

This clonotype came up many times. The CDR3, as DNA: TGTGCCAGCAGTTTAGCCTGGAGTGAGACCCAGTACTTC. Its protein product is CASSLAWSETQYF. V usage is TRBV12-3 or TRBV12-4 and J usage is TRBJ2-5; D is ambiguous. The CDR3 has 13 amino acids. Trimming pared 0 bases from V and 5 bases from J, leaving 7 bases between.

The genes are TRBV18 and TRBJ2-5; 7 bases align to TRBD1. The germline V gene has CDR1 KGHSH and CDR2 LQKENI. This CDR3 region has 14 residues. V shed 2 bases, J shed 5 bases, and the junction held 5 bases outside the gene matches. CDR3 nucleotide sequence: TGTGCCAGCTCACCAACAGGGGTAAAGGAGACCCAGTACTTC. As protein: CASSPTGVKETQYF.

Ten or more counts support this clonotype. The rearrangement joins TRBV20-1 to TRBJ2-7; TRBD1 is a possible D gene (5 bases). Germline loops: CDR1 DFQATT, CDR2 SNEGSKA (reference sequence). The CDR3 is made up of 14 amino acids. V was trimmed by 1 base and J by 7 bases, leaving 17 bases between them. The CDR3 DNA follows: TGCAGTGCTAGAGCCGAGCAGCTTAACAGGGAGCAGTACTTC. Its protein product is CSARAEQLNREQYF.

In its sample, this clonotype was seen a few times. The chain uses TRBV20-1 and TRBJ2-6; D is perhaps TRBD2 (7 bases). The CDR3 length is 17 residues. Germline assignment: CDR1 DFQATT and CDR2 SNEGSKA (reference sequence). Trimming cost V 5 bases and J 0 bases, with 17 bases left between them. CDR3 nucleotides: TGCAGTGCTCCAAGGGGGGGGTCCTTCTCTGGGGCCAACGTCCTGACTTTC. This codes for CSAPRGGSFSGANVLTF.

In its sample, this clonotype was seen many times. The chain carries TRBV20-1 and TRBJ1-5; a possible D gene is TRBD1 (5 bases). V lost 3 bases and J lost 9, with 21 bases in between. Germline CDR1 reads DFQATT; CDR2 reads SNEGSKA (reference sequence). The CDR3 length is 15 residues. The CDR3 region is CSASEVFFPGWPQHF. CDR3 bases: TGCAGTGCTAGTGAGGTGTTTTTCCCAGGGTGGCCCCAGCATTTT.

In DNA, the CDR3 is TGTGCCAGCAGCCAGGAGCTGGGACCATCGAACACTGAAGCTTTCTTT. It encodes CASSQELGPSNTEAFF. J is TRBJ1-1 and V is TRBV7-8; D might be TRBD1 (5 bases). The CDR3 loop spans 16 amino acids. From germline, CDR1 is SGHVS and CDR2 FQNEAQ. Trimming pared 5 bases from V and 1 base from J, leaving 17 bases between.

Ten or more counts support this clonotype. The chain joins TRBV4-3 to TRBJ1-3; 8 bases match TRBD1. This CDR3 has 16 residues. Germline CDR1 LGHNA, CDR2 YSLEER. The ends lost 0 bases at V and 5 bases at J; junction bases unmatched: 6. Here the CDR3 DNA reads TGCGCCAGCAGCCAAGATGGGCAGGGGGCAAGAAACACCATATATTTT. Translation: CASSQDGQGARNTIYF.

CDR3 region: CASSPVRLQVGKLFF. CDR3 in DNA: TGTGCCAGCAGCCCTGTGCGTCTCCAGGTCGGAAAACTGTTTTTT. The rearrangement uses TRBV5-5 and TRBJ1-4; no clear D gene. This CDR3 comprises 15 residues. Germline assignment: CDR1 SGHKS and CDR2 YYEKEE (reference sequence). Trimming removed 4 bases from V and 10 bases from J, with 20 bases in between.

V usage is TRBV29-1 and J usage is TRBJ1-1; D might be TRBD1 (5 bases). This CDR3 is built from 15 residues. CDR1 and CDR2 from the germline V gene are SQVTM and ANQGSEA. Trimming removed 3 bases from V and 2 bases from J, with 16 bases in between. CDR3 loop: CSVEGPGHGNTEAFF. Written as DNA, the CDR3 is TGCAGCGTTGAGGGTCCGGGGCATGGAAACACTGAAGCTTTCTTT. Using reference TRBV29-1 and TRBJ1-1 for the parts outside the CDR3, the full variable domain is SAVISQKPSRDICQRGTSLTIQCQVDSQVTMMFWYRQQPGQSLTLIATANQGSEATYESGFVIDKFPISRPNLTFSTLTVSNMSPEDSSIYLCSVEGPGHGNTEAFFGQGTRLTVV.

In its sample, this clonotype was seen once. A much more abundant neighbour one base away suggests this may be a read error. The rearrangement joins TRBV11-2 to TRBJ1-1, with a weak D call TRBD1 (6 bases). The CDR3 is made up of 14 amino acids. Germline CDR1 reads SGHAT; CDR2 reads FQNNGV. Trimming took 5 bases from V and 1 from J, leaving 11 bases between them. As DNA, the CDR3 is TGTGCCAGCAGCACAGGGTTTACGAACACTGAAGCTTTCTTT. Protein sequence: CASSTGFTNTEAFF.

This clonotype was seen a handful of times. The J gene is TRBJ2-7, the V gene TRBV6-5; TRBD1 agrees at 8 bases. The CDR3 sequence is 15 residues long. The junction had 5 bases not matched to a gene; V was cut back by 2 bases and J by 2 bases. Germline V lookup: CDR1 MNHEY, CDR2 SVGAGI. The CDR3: CASSYIGQGAYEQYF. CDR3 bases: TGTGCCAGCAGTTACATAGGACAGGGCGCCTACGAGCAGTACTTC.

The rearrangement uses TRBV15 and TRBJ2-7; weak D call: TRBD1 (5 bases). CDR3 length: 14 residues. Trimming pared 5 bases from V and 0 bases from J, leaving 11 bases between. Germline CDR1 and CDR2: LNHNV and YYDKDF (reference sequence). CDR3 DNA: TGTGCCACCAGCTCCGACAGCCACTCCTACGAGCAGTACTTC. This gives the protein CATSSDSHSYEQYF. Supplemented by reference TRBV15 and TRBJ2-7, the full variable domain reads DAMVIQNPRYQVTQFGKPVTLSCSQTLNHNVMYWYQQKSSQAPKLLFHYYDKDFNNEADTPDNFQSRRPNTSFCFLDIRSPGLGDTAMYLCATSSDSHSYEQYFGPGTRLTVT.

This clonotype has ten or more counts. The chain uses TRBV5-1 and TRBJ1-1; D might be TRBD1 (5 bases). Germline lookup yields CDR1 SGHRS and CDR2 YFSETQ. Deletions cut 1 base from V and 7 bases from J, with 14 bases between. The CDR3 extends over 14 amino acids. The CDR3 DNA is TGCGCCAGCAGCTTGAGGTTCGACAGACATGAAGCTTTCTTT. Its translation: CASSLRFDRHEAFF.

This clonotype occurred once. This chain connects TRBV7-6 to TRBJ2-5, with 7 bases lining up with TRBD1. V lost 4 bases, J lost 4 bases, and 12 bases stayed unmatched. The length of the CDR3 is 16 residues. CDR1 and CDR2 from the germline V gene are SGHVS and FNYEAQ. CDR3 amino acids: CASSSTAGTEGETQYF. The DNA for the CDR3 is TGTGCCAGCAGCTCAACAGCCGGGACAGAAGGAGAGACCCAGTACTTC.

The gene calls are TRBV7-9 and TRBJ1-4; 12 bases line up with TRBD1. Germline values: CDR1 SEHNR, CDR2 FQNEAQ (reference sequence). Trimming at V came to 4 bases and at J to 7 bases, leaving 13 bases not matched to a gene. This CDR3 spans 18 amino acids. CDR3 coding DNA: TGTGCCAGCAGCTATTCTCCGGGACAGGGGGCGCAGGGTGAAAAACTGTTTTTT. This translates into CASSYSPGQGAQGEKLFF.